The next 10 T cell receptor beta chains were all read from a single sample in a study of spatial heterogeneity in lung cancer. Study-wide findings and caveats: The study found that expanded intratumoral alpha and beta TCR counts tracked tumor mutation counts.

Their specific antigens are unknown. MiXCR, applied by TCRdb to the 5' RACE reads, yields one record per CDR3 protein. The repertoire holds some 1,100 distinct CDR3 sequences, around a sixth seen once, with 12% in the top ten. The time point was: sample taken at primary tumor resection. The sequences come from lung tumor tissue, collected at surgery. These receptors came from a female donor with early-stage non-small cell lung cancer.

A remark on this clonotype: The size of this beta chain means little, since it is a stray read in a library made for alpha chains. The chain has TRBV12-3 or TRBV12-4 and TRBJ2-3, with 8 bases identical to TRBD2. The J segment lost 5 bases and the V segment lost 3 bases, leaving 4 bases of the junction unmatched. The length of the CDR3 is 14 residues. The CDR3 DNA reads TGTGCCAGCAGTTTCTCCGGGGGGGGAGATACGCAGTATTTT. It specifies CASSFSGGGDTQYF.

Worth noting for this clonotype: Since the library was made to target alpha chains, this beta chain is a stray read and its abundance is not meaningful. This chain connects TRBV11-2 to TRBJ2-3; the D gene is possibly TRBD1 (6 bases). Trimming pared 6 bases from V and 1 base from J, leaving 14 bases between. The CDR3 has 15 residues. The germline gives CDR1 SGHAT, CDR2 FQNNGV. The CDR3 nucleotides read TGTGCCAGCAGTTTCGCGACAGGAGGCACAGATACGCAGTATTTT. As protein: CASSFATGGTDTQYF.

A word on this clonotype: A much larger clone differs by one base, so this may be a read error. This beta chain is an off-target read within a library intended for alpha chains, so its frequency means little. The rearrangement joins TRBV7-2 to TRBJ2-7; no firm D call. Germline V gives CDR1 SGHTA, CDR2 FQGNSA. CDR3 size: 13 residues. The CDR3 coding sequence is TGTGTCAGCAAGACACCAAGCTCCTACGAGCAGTACTTC. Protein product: CVSKTPSSYEQYF.

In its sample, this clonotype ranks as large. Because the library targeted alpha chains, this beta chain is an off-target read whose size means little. For the CDR3, the DNA is TGTGCCAGCAGCCTGAGGGACGCTGAGCAGTTCTTC. Translating it yields CASSLRDAEQFF. The chain combines TRBV3-1 with TRBJ2-1, with D possibly called TRBD1 or TRBD2 (5 bases each). Germline lookup yields CDR1 LGHDT and CDR2 YNNKEL (reference sequence). V lost 4 bases to trimming and J lost 9 bases, with 10 bases between them. CDR3 size: 12 residues.

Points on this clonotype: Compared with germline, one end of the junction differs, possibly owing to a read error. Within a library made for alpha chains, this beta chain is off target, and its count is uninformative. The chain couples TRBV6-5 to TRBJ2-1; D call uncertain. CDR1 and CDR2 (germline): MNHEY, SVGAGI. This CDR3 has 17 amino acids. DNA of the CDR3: TGTGCCAGCAGTTACTCGGGTTGGTCAGGAACAACCCGACCTATACTCTTC. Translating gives CASSYSGWSGTTRPILF.

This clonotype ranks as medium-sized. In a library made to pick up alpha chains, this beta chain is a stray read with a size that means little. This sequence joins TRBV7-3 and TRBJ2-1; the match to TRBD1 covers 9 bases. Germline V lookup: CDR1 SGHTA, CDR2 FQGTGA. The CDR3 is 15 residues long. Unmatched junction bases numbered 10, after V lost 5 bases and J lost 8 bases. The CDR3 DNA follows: TGTGCCAGCAGCCTAAGACAGGGGGTAATAGATGAGCAGTTCTTC. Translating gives CASSLRQGVIDEQFF.

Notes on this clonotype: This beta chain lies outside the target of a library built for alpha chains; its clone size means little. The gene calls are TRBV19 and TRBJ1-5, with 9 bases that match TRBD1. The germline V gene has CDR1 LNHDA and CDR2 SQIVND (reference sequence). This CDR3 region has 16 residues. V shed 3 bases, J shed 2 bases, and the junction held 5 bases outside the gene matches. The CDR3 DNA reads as TGTGCCAGTAGTATCGGGACAGGGAATGGCAATCAGCCCCAGCATTTT. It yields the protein CASSIGTGNGNQPQHF.

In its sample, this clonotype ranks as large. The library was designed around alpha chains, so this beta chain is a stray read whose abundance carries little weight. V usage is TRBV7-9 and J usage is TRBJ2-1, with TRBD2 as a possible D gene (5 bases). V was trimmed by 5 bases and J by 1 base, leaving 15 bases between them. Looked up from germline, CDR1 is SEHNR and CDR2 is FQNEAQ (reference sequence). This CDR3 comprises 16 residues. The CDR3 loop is CASSGFEGRSYNEQFF. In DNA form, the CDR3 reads TGTGCCAGCAGCGGGTTTGAGGGCAGATCCTACAATGAGCAGTTCTTC.

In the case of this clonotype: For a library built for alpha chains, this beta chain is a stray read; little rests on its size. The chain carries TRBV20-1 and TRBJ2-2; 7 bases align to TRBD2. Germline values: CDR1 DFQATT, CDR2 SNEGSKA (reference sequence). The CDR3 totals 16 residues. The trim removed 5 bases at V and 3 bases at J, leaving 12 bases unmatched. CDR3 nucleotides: TGCAGTGCTCTCCTGGAGGCGGGAGCATACACCGGGGAGCTGTTTTTT. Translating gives CSALLEAGAYTGELFF.

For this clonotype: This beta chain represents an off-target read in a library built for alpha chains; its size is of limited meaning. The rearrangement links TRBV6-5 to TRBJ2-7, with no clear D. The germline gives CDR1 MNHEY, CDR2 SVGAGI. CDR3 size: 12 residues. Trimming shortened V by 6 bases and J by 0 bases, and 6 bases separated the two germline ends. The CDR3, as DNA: TGTGCCAGCAGACGTTTCTCCTACGAGCAGTACTTC. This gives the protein CASRRFSYEQYF.